This is a list of T cell receptor beta chains from one sample in a study of cytotoxic CD8 clonotypes in ibrutinib-treated CLL. Measured with immunoSEQ multiplex PCR; TCRdb has only the in-frame clones, and not every one. Here the sample spans around 150,000 clones, 70% to 85% being singletons. The input for sequencing was PBMCs, taken after 12 months of ibrutinib treatment. The receptors were gathered from a human donor with chronic lymphocytic leukemia. Both conserved end residues are part of each CDR3. The order of the fields is CDR3 protein, CDR3 DNA, J gene, clone size, CDR3 length, D gene, V gene. D genes are given only for firm matches. Clone size is stated in some rows and not others, as once, few, many or a class when expanded.

CDR3 protein: CASSAFQGEGTEAFF
CDR3 DNA: TGTGCCAGCAGTGCTTTTCAGGGGGAAGGCACTGAAGCTTTCTTT
J gene: TRBJ1-1
clone size: few
CDR3 length: 15
D gene: TRBD1
V gene: TRBV28

CDR3 protein: CASSFTGTGELFF
CDR3 DNA: TGTGCCAGCAGCTTCACGGGAACCGGGGAGCTGTTTTTT
J gene: TRBJ2-2
clone size: .
CDR3 length: 13
D gene: .
V gene: TRBV11-2

CDR3 protein: CASSLSGNEQFF
CDR3 DNA: TGTGCCAGCAGTTTATCTGGGAATGAGCAGTTCTTC
J gene: TRBJ2-1
clone size: .
CDR3 length: 12
D gene: .
V gene: TRBV27

CDR3 protein: CASSLSGQRHEQFF
CDR3 DNA: TGTGCTAGCAGCTTATCTGGACAGAGGCATGAGCAGTTCTTC
J gene: TRBJ2-1
clone size: once
CDR3 length: 14
D gene: .
V gene: TRBV7-7

CDR3 protein: CASSQATGGPYNEQFF
CDR3 DNA: TGTGCCAGCAGCCAGGCGACGGGGGGGCCATACAATGAGCAGTTCTTC
J gene: TRBJ2-1
clone size: .
CDR3 length: 16
D gene: TRBD2
V gene: TRBV4-2

CDR3 protein: CASSFWGQVGNSPLHF
CDR3 DNA: TGTGCCAGCAGTTTTTGGGGGCAAGTTGGTAATTCACCCCTCCACTTT
J gene: TRBJ1-6
clone size: once
CDR3 length: 16
D gene: .
V gene: TRBV28

CDR3 protein: CASSQREGAQGYTF
CDR3 DNA: TGCGCCAGCAGCCAACGTGAGGGGGCGCAGGGCTACACCTTC
J gene: TRBJ1-2
clone size: .
CDR3 length: 14
D gene: TRBD1
V gene: TRBV4-3

CDR3 protein: CASSDRQTQYF
CDR3 DNA: TGTGCCAGCAGTGACAGGCAGACCCAGTACTTC
J gene: TRBJ2-5
clone size: .
CDR3 length: 11
D gene: .
V gene: TRBV6-1

CDR3 protein: CASSQDEFRGGLGYTF
CDR3 DNA: TGCGCCAGCAGCCAAGATGAATTCCGCGGGGGGCTTGGCTACACCTTC
J gene: TRBJ1-2
clone size: .
CDR3 length: 16
D gene: .
V gene: TRBV4-1

CDR3 protein: CASSQVGREGYTGELFF
CDR3 DNA: TGTGCCAGCAGCCAAGTGGGGCGGGAGGGGTACACCGGGGAGCTGTTTTTT
J gene: TRBJ2-2
clone size: .
CDR3 length: 17
D gene: TRBD2
V gene: TRBV4-2

CDR3 protein: CASRPGGAYEQYF
CDR3 DNA: TGTGCCAGCAGACCTGGGGGTGCCTACGAGCAGTACTTC
J gene: TRBJ2-7
clone size: .
CDR3 length: 13
D gene: .
V gene: TRBV16

CDR3 protein: CASRPVFPSSGNTIYF
CDR3 DNA: TGTGCCAGTAGGCCGGTCTTTCCGAGCTCTGGAAACACCATATATTTT
J gene: TRBJ1-3
clone size: once
CDR3 length: 16
D gene: .
V gene: TRBV19

CDR3 protein: CASSQDGDRDPYNEQFF
CDR3 DNA: TGCGCCAGCAGCCAAGATGGGGACAGGGACCCCTACAATGAGCAGTTCTTC
J gene: TRBJ2-1
clone size: .
CDR3 length: 17
D gene: TRBD1
V gene: TRBV4-3

CDR3 protein: CASSQGSSLGYEQYF
CDR3 DNA: TGCGCCAGCAGCCAAGGTTCATCCTTAGGATACGAGCAGTACTTC
J gene: TRBJ2-7
clone size: .
CDR3 length: 15
D gene: .
V gene: TRBV4-1

CDR3 protein: CASRLALIHFRGSQGNQPQHF
CDR3 DNA: TGTGCAAGTCGCTTAGCGCTTATTCACTTCAGGGGCAGTCAGGGCAATCAGCCCCAGCATTTT
J gene: TRBJ1-5
clone size: .
CDR3 length: 21
D gene: .
V gene: TRBV12-2

CDR3 protein: CASSESTSGTSGNEQFF
CDR3 DNA: TGCGCCAGCAGTGAGTCGACCTCGGGGACTAGCGGAAATGAGCAGTTCTTC
J gene: TRBJ2-1
clone size: .
CDR3 length: 17
D gene: TRBD2
V gene: TRBV10-1

CDR3 protein: CASSLGGTPSYEQYF
CDR3 DNA: TGTGCCAGCAGCTTAGGAGGGACACCAAGCTACGAGCAGTACTTC
J gene: TRBJ2-7
clone size: .
CDR3 length: 15
D gene: .
V gene: TRBV7-8

CDR3 protein: CASSLVDRANTEAFF
CDR3 DNA: TGTGCCAGCAGTTTGGTGGACAGGGCTAACACTGAAGCTTTCTTT
J gene: TRBJ1-1
clone size: .
CDR3 length: 15
D gene: TRBD1
V gene: TRBV28

CDR3 protein: CASSAPGLSYEQYF
CDR3 DNA: TGTGCCAGCAGCGCCCCGGGTCTCTCCTACGAGCAGTACTTC
J gene: TRBJ2-7
clone size: .
CDR3 length: 14
D gene: .
V gene: TRBV7-2

CDR3 protein: CASSQQFDRGPYEQYF
CDR3 DNA: TGCGCCAGCAGCCAACAATTCGACAGGGGGCCCTACGAGCAGTACTTC
J gene: TRBJ2-7
clone size: .
CDR3 length: 16
D gene: TRBD1
V gene: TRBV4-1

CDR3 protein: CASSLLLGQGNSGELFF
CDR3 DNA: TGTGCCAGCAGCTTGTTACTGGGACAGGGGAATTCCGGGGAGCTGTTTTTT
J gene: TRBJ2-2
clone size: .
CDR3 length: 17
D gene: TRBD1
V gene: TRBV5-4

CDR3 protein: CASGLRTENTEAFF
CDR3 DNA: TGTGCTAGTGGTTTGAGGACAGAGAACACTGAAGCTTTCTTT
J gene: TRBJ1-1
clone size: .
CDR3 length: 14
D gene: .
V gene: TRBV12-5

CDR3 protein: CASSAGVETQYF
CDR3 DNA: TGTGCCAGCTCAGCAGGTGTCGAGACCCAGTACTTC
J gene: TRBJ2-5
clone size: .
CDR3 length: 12
D gene: .
V gene: TRBV18

CDR3 protein: CASSFETSNQPQHF
CDR3 DNA: TGTGCCAGCAGCTTCGAGACTAGCAATCAGCCCCAGCATTTT
J gene: TRBJ1-5
clone size: .
CDR3 length: 14
D gene: .
V gene: TRBV7-9

CDR3 protein: CASSQGAGQETQYF
CDR3 DNA: TGCGCCAGCAGCCAAGGGGCAGGGCAGGAGACCCAGTACTTC
J gene: TRBJ2-5
clone size: .
CDR3 length: 14
D gene: .
V gene: TRBV4-3

CDR3 protein: CAWSVAERGGDTQYF
CDR3 DNA: TGTGCCTGGAGTGTGGCGGAGAGGGGGGGGGATACGCAGTATTTT
J gene: TRBJ2-3
clone size: .
CDR3 length: 15
D gene: .
V gene: TRBV30

CDR3 protein: CASSSTPGRLSAFF
CDR3 DNA: TGTGCCAGCAGTTCAACGCCCGGGCGGTTGTCTGCTTTCTTT
J gene: TRBJ1-1
clone size: .
CDR3 length: 14
D gene: .
V gene: TRBV6-6

CDR3 protein: CASSLIFYEQYF
CDR3 DNA: TGTGCCAGCAGCTTAATTTTCTACGAGCAGTACTTC
J gene: TRBJ2-7
clone size: .
CDR3 length: 12
D gene: .
V gene: TRBV11-2

CDR3 protein: CASSQGQGASNSPLHF
CDR3 DNA: TGTGCCAGCTCCCAGGGACAGGGGGCGTCGAATTCACCCCTCCACTTT
J gene: TRBJ1-6
clone size: .
CDR3 length: 16
D gene: TRBD1
V gene: TRBV18

CDR3 protein: CASSLQGVGGYTF
CDR3 DNA: TGTGCCAGCAGCTTACAGGGGGTTGGAGGCTACACCTTC
J gene: TRBJ1-2
clone size: once
CDR3 length: 13
D gene: TRBD1
V gene: TRBV7-9

CDR3 protein: CASSRGQGPQETQYF
CDR3 DNA: TGTGCCAGCAGCCGTGGACAGGGCCCACAAGAGACCCAGTACTTC
J gene: TRBJ2-5
clone size: .
CDR3 length: 15
D gene: TRBD1
V gene: TRBV7-8

CDR3 protein: CSVEGHLTDTQYF
CDR3 DNA: TGCAGCGTTGAAGGACACCTCACAGATACGCAGTATTTT
J gene: TRBJ2-3
clone size: .
CDR3 length: 13
D gene: .
V gene: TRBV29-1

CDR3 protein: CAWSAGQGGGGRNSPLHF
CDR3 DNA: TGTGCCTGGAGTGCTGGACAGGGTGGCGGGGGGAGGAATTCACCCCTCCACTTT
J gene: TRBJ1-6
clone size: few
CDR3 length: 18
D gene: TRBD1
V gene: TRBV30

CDR3 protein: CATSRDRRAGNTIYF
CDR3 DNA: TGTGCCACCAGCAGAGATCGTAGGGCTGGAAACACCATATATTTT
J gene: TRBJ1-3
clone size: .
CDR3 length: 15
D gene: .
V gene: TRBV15

CDR3 protein: CASRVISFATNEKLFF
CDR3 DNA: TGTGCCAGCAGGGTCATATCCTTTGCAACTAATGAAAAACTGTTTTTT
J gene: TRBJ1-4
clone size: .
CDR3 length: 16
D gene: .
V gene: TRBV7-9

CDR3 protein: CASRPRQLAGGYNEQFF
CDR3 DNA: TGTGCCAGCAGACCACGCCAACTAGCGGGAGGGTACAATGAGCAGTTCTTC
J gene: TRBJ2-1
clone size: .
CDR3 length: 17
D gene: TRBD2
V gene: TRBV28

CDR3 protein: CASSPHDRGGQYF
CDR3 DNA: TGTGCCAGCTCACCACACGACAGGGGTGGGCAGTACTTC
J gene: TRBJ2-7
clone size: .
CDR3 length: 13
D gene: TRBD1
V gene: TRBV18

CDR3 protein: CASSAPFLKTNEKLFF
CDR3 DNA: TGTGCCAGCAGCGCCCCCTTTTTGAAAACTAATGAAAAACTGTTTTTT
J gene: TRBJ1-4
clone size: .
CDR3 length: 16
D gene: .
V gene: TRBV28

CDR3 protein: CASSLTSGRAYEQYF
CDR3 DNA: TGTGCCAGCAGTCTCACTAGCGGGAGGGCCTACGAGCAGTACTTC
J gene: TRBJ2-7
clone size: .
CDR3 length: 15
D gene: TRBD2
V gene: TRBV27

CDR3 protein: CATLYSRQYNEQFF
CDR3 DNA: TGTGCCACCCTATACTCCCGACAGTACAATGAGCAGTTCTTC
J gene: TRBJ2-1
clone size: .
CDR3 length: 14
D gene: .
V gene: TRBV6-6

CDR3 protein: CASSLTRETQYF
CDR3 DNA: TGTGCCAGCAGCTTGACACGGGAGACCCAGTACTTC
J gene: TRBJ2-5
clone size: .
CDR3 length: 12
D gene: .
V gene: TRBV7-2

CDR3 protein: CASSQSWGAVYGYTF
CDR3 DNA: TGCGCCAGCAGCCAGTCATGGGGCGCCGTATATGGCTACACCTTC
J gene: TRBJ1-2
clone size: .
CDR3 length: 15
D gene: .
V gene: TRBV4-3